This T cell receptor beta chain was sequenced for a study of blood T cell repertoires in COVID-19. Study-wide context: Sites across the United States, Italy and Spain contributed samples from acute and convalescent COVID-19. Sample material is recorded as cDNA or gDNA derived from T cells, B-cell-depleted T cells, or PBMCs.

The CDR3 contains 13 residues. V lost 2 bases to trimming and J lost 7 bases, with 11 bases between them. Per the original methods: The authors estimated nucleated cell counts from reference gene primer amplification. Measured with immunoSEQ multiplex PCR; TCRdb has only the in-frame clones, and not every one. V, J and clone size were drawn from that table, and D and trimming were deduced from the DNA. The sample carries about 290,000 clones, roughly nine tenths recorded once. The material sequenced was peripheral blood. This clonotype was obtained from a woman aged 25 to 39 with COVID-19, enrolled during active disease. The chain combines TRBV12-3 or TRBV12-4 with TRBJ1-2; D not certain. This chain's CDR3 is CASSLRRGSGYTF. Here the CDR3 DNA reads TGTGCCAGCAGTTTAAGGCGAGGGAGTGGCTACACCTTC.